One and the same sample provided the 20 T cell receptor beta chains below, sequenced in a study of cytomegalovirus exposure and HLA in healthy donors. The PCR made use of 60 Vbeta and 13 Jbeta primers. Using immunoSEQ multiplex PCR, the repertoire was profiled, and TCRdb retains in-frame clones only, with some absent. The data contain 250,000 to 350,000 clones, 75% to 90% of them singletons. Sequenced input: PBMCs. The receptors shown here come from a man aged 35-49 years in good health and CMV-seropositive.

The CDR3 reads CASSSDRGGSLSETQYF. The DNA for the CDR3 is TGTGCCAGCAGTTCCGATAGGGGCGGGAGTCTCTCAGAGACCCAGTACTTC. The chain is built from TRBV27 and TRBJ2-5; 7 bases align to TRBD2. Germline CDR1 reads MNHEY; CDR2 reads SMNVEV (reference sequence). This CDR3 contains 17 residues. After removal of 4 bases from V and 4 bases from J, the junction contained 15 bases not matched to a gene.

The J gene is TRBJ1-4, the V gene TRBV7-8; no firm D call. CDR3 length: 14 residues. Germline CDR1 reads SGHVS; CDR2 reads FQNEAQ. V was pared by 3 bases and J by 4 bases, with 9 bases between. The CDR3: CASSLAGLNEKLFF. The CDR3, as DNA: TGTGCCAGCAGCTTGGCAGGCCTTAATGAAAAACTGTTTTTT.

This clone came up a few times. This chain joins TRBV2 and TRBJ1-1; D is ambiguous. Trimming stripped 7 bases from V and 6 bases from J, with 18 bases between. The CDR3 has 14 residues. CDR1 is SNHLY, CDR2 FYNNEI, per germline. This chain's CDR3 is CASTRTGSYSEAFF. The CDR3 nucleotides are TGTGCCAGCACCAGGACGGGGTCCTATTCTGAAGCTTTCTTT.

The chain is built from TRBV27 and TRBJ2-1; D unresolved. Germline CDR1 and CDR2: MNHEY and SMNVEV (reference sequence). V was cut by 10 bases and J by 1 base, with 14 bases left in between. The CDR3 sequence is 14 residues long. CDR3 region: CATLAVESYNEQFF. DNA for the CDR3: TGTGCCACCCTGGCGGTCGAATCCTACAATGAGCAGTTCTTC.

The CDR3 sequence: CASSLGSYNSPLHF. The CDR3, as DNA: TGCGCCAGCAGCTTGGGGAGTTATAATTCACCCCTCCACTTT. The V call is TRBV5-1, the J call TRBJ1-6; D not certain. The V end was cut by 0 bases, the J end by 4 bases, with 5 bases between. The germline CDR1 and CDR2 sequences are SGHRS and YFSETQ. The CDR3 covers 14 residues.

V is TRBV5-1 and J is TRBJ2-1; possibly TRBD2 for D (6 bases). The V end was cut by 3 bases, the J end by 7 bases, with 14 bases between. Germline CDR1 and CDR2: SGHRS and YFSETQ. The CDR3 loop spans 14 amino acids. The CDR3 protein is CASSYGWGRNEQFF. In nucleotides, the CDR3 is TGCGCCAGCAGCTATGGCTGGGGGAGGAATGAGCAGTTCTTC.

The chain joins TRBV28 to TRBJ2-5, with D possibly TRBD1 on 6 matching bases. This CDR3 has 19 amino acids. Per germline, CDR1 MDHEN and CDR2 SYDVKM. V gave up 5 bases and J gave up 5 bases, with 30 bases separating them. The CDR3 DNA follows: TGTGCCAGCAGTCAATGGCGCCATGGACAGTATTCGGGACGGGAGACCCAGTACTTC. It encodes CASSQWRHGQYSGRETQYF.

V is TRBV5-6 and J is TRBJ1-2; tentative D call: TRBD1 (6 bases). Per the germline V gene, CDR1 is SGHDT and CDR2 is YYEEEE. Trimming removed 0 bases from V and 2 bases from J, with 14 bases in between. The CDR3 length is 16 residues. CDR3: CASSLAWGGENYGYTF. The CDR3 DNA reads as TGTGCCAGCAGCTTGGCCTGGGGGGGCGAGAACTATGGCTACACCTTC.

The chain combines TRBV7-2 with TRBJ2-1; 8 positions agree with TRBD1. The V gene's germline CDR1 is SGHTA and CDR2 FQGNSA. This CDR3 is 14 amino acids long. V was pared by 1 base and J by 5 bases, with 1 base of the junction left unmatched. CDR3 amino acids: CASSLGTGNNEQFF. In DNA, the CDR3 is TGTGCCAGCAGCTTAGGGACAGGGAACAATGAGCAGTTCTTC.

The rearrangement joins TRBV7-9 to TRBJ2-1; TRBD2 agrees at 7 bases. Per germline, CDR1 SEHNR and CDR2 FQNEAQ (reference sequence). CDR3 length: 15 residues. Germline trimming cut 5 bases from V and 2 bases from J; bases unmatched to any gene: 6. CDR3 bases: TGTGCCAGCAGCGACTCGGGGAGGGCCTACAATGAGCAGTTCTTC. Residues: CASSDSGRAYNEQFF. The entire variable domain, with the rest obtained from reference TRBV7-9 and TRBJ2-1, is as follows: DTGVSQNPRHKITKRGQNVTFRCDPISEHNRLYWYRQTLGQGPEFLTYFQNEAQLEKSRLLSDRFSAERPKGSFSTLEIQRTEQGDSAMYLCASSDSGRAYNEQFFGPGTRLTVL.

The chain couples TRBV5-1 to TRBJ2-4, with TRBD2 matching over 8 bases. Germline V CDR1 and CDR2: SGHRS, YFSETQ. CDR3 length: 15 amino acids. V lost 4 bases, J lost 7 bases, and 10 bases stayed unmatched. CDR3 in amino acids: CASSPILAASNIQYF. DNA of the CDR3: TGCGCCAGCAGCCCCATACTAGCGGCCTCGAACATTCAGTACTTC.

V is TRBV28 and J is TRBJ2-5; TRBD1 is a possible D gene (6 bases). The CDR3 extends over 16 amino acids. V gave up 2 bases and J gave up 7 bases, with 20 bases separating them. Looked up from germline, CDR1 is MDHEN and CDR2 is SYDVKM. CDR3 DNA: TGTGCCAGCAGTTTAGGGCCCCTGACAGGTCAGGGGACCCAGTACTTC. Encoded protein: CASSLGPLTGQGTQYF. The full variable domain, with the rest looked up from reference TRBV28 and TRBJ2-5, is DVKVTQSSRYLVKRTGEKVFLECVQDMDHENMFWYRQDPGLGLRLIYFSYDVKMKEKGDIPEGYSVSREKKERFSLILESASTNQTSMYLCASSLGPLTGQGTQYFGPGTRLLVL.

This clone was recorded only once. The V and J genes are TRBV27 and TRBJ2-7, with a possible D match to TRBD1 (5 bases). Germline CDR1 is MNHEY and CDR2 is SMNVEV (reference sequence). V lost 4 bases to trimming and J lost 2 bases, with 9 bases between them. This CDR3 is built from 13 residues. The CDR3, as DNA: TGTGCCAGCAGTTGGGGCCTAGCCTACGAGCAGTACTTC. Amino acid sequence: CASSWGLAYEQYF.

This clone was recorded a few times. At one boundary the junction diverges from the germline segment, which might be a read error. This chain uses TRBV7-7 with TRBJ1-5; D possibly corresponds to TRBD1 (5 bases). Per germline, CDR1 SSHAT and CDR2 FNYEAQ (reference sequence). The CDR3 spans 16 residues. CDR3 nucleotides: TGTGCTAGCAGCTTCGCGGGGCCAAGGCGGAATCAGCCCCAGCATTTT. Protein sequence: CASSFAGPRRNQPQHF.

This clone is a singleton in its sample. The rearrangement uses TRBV29-1 and TRBJ2-2; weak D call: TRBD2 (5 bases). Trimming removed 1 base from V and 6 bases from J, with 9 bases in between. The CDR3 has 13 residues. CDR1 and CDR2 from the germline V gene are SQVTM and ANQGSEA. The chain's CDR3 is CSVEVRRAGELFF. CDR3 nucleotide sequence: TGCAGCGTTGAAGTCAGGCGGGCCGGGGAGCTGTTTTTT.

This chain joins TRBV11-2 and TRBJ1-4, with D perhaps TRBD1 (6 bases). Germline V gene data show CDR1 as SGHAT and CDR2 as FQNNGV. Trimming cost V 2 bases and J 5 bases, with 12 bases left between them. This CDR3 region has 15 residues. CDR3 amino acids: CASSLYDGQNEKLFF. CDR3 coding DNA: TGTGCCAGCAGCTTATACGATGGACAGAATGAAAAACTGTTTTTT. Full variable domain (missing parts from reference TRBV11-2 and TRBJ1-4): EAGVAQSPRYKIIEKRQSVAFWCNPISGHATLYWYQQILGQGPKLLIQFQNNGVVDDSQLPKDRFSAERLKGVDSTLKIQPAKLEDSAVYLCASSLYDGQNEKLFFGSGTQLSVL.

In the case of this clone: A junction end diverges from the germline sequence, so it may reflect a read error. The rearrangement links TRBV7-9 to TRBJ1-3, with 8 bases fitting TRBD1. This CDR3 has 16 amino acids. Germline CDR1 is SEHNR and CDR2 is FQNEAQ (reference sequence). Here the CDR3 DNA reads TGTTCCAGCAGCTTAACTTCAGGGGGCACAGGAAACACCATATATTTT. It is translated as CSSSLTSGGTGNTIYF.

The V call is TRBV5-1, the J call TRBJ2-1, with D unresolved. Germline V lookup: CDR1 SGHRS, CDR2 YFSETQ. The CDR3 loop spans 13 amino acids. The V gene lost 0 bases and the J gene lost 5 bases, with 6 bases spanning the gap. This chain's CDR3 is CASSLALDNEQFF. For the CDR3, the DNA is TGCGCCAGCAGCTTGGCCCTTGACAATGAGCAGTTCTTC.

The chain couples TRBV11-2 to TRBJ2-2; TRBD1 might be the D (7 bases). Germline CDR1 and CDR2: SGHAT and FQNNGV. This CDR3 is built from 14 residues. V shed 10 bases and J shed 0 bases, with 12 bases lying between them. CDR3 amino acids: CATRGTANTGELFF. The CDR3 DNA is TGTGCCACCCGGGGGACAGCGAACACCGGGGAGCTGTTTTTT.

V usage is TRBV19 and J usage is TRBJ1-5; D remains ambiguous. The germline gives CDR1 LNHDA, CDR2 SQIVND (reference sequence). The CDR3 covers 15 residues. The ends were cut back, 3 bases at V and 2 bases at J, with 11 bases in the middle. The CDR3 reads CASSIKEIGNQPQHF. CDR3 sequence (DNA): TGTGCCAGTAGTATTAAAGAAATAGGCAATCAGCCCCAGCATTTT.